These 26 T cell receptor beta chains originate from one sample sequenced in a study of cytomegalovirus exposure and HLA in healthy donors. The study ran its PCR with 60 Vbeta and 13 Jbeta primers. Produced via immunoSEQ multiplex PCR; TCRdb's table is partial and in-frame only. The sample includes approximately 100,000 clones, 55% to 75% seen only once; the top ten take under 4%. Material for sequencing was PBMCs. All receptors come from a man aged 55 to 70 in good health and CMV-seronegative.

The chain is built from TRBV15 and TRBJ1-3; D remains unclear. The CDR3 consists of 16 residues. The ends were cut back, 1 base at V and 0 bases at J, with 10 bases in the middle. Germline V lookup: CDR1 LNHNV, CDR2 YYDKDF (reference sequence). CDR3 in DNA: TGTGCCACCAGCAGAGTTGGGCTCAGCTCTGGAAACACCATATATTTT. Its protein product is CATSRVGLSSGNTIYF.

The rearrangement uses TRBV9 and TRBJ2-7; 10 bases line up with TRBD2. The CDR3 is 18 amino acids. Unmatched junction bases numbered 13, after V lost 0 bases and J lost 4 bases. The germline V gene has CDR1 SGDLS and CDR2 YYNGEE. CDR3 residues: CASSVGGGGASGSYEQYF. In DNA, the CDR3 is TGTGCCAGCAGCGTAGGAGGCGGGGGGGCTAGCGGGAGTTACGAGCAGTACTTC.

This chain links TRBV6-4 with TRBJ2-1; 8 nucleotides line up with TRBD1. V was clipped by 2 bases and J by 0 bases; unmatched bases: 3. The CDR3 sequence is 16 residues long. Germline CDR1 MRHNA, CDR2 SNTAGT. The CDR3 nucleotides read TGTGCCAGCAGTGACACAGGGGGTAGCTCCTACAATGAGCAGTTCTTC. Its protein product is CASSDTGGSSYNEQFF.

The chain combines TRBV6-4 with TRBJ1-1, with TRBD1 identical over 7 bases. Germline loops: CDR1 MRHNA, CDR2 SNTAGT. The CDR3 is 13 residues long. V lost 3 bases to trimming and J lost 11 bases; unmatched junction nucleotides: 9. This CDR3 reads CASSDPTGRQAFF. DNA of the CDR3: TGTGCCAGCAGTGATCCGACAGGGCGTCAGGCTTTCTTT.

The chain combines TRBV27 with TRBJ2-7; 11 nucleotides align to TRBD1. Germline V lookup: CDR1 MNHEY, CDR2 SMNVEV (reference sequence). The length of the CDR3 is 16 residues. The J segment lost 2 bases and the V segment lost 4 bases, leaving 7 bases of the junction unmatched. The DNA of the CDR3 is TGTGCCAGCAGTTGGGACAGGGGGTTTTCAACCTACGAGCAGTACTTC. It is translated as CASSWDRGFSTYEQYF.

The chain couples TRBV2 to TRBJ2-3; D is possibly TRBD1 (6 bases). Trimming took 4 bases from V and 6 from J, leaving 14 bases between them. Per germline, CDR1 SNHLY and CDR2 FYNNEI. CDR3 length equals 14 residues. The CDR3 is CASSVQGWGDTQYF. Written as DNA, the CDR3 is TGTGCCAGCAGTGTACAGGGATGGGGGGATACGCAGTATTTT.

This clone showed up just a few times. CDR3 nucleotides: TGTGCCAGCAGCTTAAGCCCCGGTCCTAGCGTCTACAATGAGCAGTTCTTC. Translated: CASSLSPGPSVYNEQFF. The rearrangement links TRBV7-9 to TRBJ2-1; D is possibly TRBD2 (6 bases). Looked up from germline, CDR1 is SEHNR and CDR2 is FQNEAQ (reference sequence). This CDR3 is built from 17 residues. The V and J ends lost 2 bases and 3 bases respectively, with 17 bases between them.

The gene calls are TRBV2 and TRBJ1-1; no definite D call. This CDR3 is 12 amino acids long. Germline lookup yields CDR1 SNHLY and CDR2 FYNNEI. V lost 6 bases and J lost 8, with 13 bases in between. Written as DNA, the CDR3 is TGTGCCAGCAGAGACGGGATTTCAGAAGCTTTCTTT. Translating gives CASRDGISEAFF. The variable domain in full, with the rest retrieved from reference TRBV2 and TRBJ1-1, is EPEVTQTPSHQVTQMGQEVILRCVPISNHLYFYWYRQILGQKVEFLVSFYNNEISEKSEIFDDQFSVERPDGSNFTLKIRSTKLEDSAMYFCASRDGISEAFFGQGTRLTVV.

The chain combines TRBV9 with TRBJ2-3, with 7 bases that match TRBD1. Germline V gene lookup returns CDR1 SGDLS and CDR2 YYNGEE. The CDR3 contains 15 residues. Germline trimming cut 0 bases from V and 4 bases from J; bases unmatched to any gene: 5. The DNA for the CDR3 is TGTGCCAGCAGCGTAGAAAACAGGGGCTCAGATACGCAGTATTTT. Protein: CASSVENRGSDTQYF.

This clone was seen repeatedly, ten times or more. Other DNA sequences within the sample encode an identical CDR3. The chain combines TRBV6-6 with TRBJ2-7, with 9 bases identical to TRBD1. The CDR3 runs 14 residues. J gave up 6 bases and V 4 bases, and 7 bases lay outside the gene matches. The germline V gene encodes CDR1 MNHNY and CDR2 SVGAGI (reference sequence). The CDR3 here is CASSWGDRDFEQYF. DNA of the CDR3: TGTGCCAGCAGTTGGGGGGACAGGGATTTCGAGCAGTACTTC.

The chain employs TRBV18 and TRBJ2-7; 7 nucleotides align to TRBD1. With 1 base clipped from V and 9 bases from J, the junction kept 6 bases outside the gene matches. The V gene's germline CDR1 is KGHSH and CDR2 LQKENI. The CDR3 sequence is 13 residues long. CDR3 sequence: CASSPRGQDRQYF. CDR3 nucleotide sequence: TGTGCCAGCTCACCACGAGGACAGGACAGGCAGTACTTC.

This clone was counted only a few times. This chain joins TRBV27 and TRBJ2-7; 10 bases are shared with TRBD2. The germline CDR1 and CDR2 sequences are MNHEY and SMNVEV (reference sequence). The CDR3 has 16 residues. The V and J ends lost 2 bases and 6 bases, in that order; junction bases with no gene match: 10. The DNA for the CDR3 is TGTGCCAGCAGTTTAATCTCTGGGACTAGCGTCGGCGAGCAGTACTTC. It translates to CASSLISGTSVGEQYF.

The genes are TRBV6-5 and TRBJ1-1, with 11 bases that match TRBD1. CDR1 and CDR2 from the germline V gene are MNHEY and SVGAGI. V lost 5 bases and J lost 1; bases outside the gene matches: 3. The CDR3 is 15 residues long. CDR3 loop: CASSPGQGANTEAFF. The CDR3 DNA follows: TGTGCCAGCAGTCCTGGACAGGGGGCGAACACTGAAGCTTTCTTT.

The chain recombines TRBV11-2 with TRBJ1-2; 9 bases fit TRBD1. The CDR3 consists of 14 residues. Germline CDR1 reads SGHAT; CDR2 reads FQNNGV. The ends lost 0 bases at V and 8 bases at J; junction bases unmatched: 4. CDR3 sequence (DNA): TGTGCCAGCAGCTTAGAACAGGGGGCTTGGGGCTACACCTTC. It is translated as CASSLEQGAWGYTF.

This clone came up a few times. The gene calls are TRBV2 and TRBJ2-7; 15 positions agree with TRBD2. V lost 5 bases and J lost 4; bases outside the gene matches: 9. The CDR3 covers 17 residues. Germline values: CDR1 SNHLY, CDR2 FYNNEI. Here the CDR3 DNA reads TGTGCCAGCAGTCCCGTGGGACTAGCGGGGGGAGGGTACGAGCAGTACTTC. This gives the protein CASSPVGLAGGGYEQYF.

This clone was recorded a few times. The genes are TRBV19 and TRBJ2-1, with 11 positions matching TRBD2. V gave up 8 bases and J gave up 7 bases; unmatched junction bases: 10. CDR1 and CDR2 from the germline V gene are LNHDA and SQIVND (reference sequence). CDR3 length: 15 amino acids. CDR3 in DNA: TGTGCCAGTTCCATAGCGGGAGGGCCCAGGAATGAGCAGTTCTTC. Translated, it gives CASSIAGGPRNEQFF.

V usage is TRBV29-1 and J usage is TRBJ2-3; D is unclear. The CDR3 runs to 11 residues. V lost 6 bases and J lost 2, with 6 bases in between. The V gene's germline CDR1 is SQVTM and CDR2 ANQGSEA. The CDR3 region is CSVQDTDTQYF. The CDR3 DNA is TGCAGCGTCCAGGACACAGATACGCAGTATTTT.

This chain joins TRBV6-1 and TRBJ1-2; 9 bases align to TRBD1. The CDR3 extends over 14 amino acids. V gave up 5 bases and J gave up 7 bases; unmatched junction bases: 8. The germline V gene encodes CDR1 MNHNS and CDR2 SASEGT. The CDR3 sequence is CASSSGQGVGGYTF. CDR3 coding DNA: TGTGCCAGCAGTTCGGGACAGGGAGTTGGTGGCTACACCTTC.

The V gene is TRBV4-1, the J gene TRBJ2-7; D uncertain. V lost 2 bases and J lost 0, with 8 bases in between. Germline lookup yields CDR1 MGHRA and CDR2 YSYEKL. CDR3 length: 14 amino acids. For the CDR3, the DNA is TGCGCCAGCAGCCAACTCCCGAGCTCCTACGAGCAGTACTTC. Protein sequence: CASSQLPSSYEQYF.

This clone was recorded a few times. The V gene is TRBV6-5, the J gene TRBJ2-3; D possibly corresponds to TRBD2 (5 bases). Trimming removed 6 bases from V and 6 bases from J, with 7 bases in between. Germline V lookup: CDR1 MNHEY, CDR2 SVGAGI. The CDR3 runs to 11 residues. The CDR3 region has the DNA TGTGCCAGCAGGGGAGAGGATACGCAGTATTTT. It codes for CASRGEDTQYF.

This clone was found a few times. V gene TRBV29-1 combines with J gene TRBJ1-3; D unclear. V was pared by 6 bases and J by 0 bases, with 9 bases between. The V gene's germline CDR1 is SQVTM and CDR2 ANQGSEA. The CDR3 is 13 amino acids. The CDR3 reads CSVARSSGNTIYF. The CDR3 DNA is TGCAGCGTGGCTAGGAGCTCTGGAAACACCATATATTTT.

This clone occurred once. CDR3 residues: CASREASSGRYGYTF. The DNA of the CDR3 is TGTGCCAGCAGGGAAGCCTCGTCAGGGCGGTATGGCTACACCTTC. The chain recombines TRBV28 with TRBJ1-2; D possibly corresponds to TRBD1 (5 bases). This CDR3 contains 15 residues. CDR1 is MDHEN, CDR2 SYDVKM, per germline. V gave up 6 bases and J gave up 5 bases, with 19 bases separating them.

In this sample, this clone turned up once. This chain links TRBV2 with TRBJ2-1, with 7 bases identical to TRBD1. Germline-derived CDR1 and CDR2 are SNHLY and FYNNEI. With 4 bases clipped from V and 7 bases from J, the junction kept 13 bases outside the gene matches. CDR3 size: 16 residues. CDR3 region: CASSVDQSGGRNEQFF. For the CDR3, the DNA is TGTGCCAGCAGTGTGGATCAGTCAGGGGGTCGGAATGAGCAGTTCTTC.

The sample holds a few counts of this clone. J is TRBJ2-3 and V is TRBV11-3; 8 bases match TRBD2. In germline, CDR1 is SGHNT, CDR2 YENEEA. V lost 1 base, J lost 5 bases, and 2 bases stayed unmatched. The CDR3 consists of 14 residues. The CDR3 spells CASSLGAGGDTQYF. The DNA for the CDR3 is TGTGCCAGCAGCTTAGGGGCGGGGGGAGATACGCAGTATTTT.

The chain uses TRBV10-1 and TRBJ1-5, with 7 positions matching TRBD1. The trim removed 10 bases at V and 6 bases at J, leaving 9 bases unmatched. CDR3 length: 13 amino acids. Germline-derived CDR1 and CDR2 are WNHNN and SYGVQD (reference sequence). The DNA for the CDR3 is TGCGCCACGTCCCAACAGGGGTCTCAGCCCCAGCATTTT. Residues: CATSQQGSQPQHF.

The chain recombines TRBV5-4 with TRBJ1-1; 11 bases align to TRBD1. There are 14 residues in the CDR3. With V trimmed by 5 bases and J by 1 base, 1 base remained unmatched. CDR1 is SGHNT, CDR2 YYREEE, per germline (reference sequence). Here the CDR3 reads CASRGTGGNTEAFF. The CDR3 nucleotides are TGTGCCAGCAGGGGGACAGGGGGGAACACTGAAGCTTTCTTT.